Here is one T cell receptor beta chain with its context. The specificity of this receptor is unknown. Per-base quality was not reported, and no clone a single base away is much larger than it. TCRbeta CDR3 regions were amplified from genomic DNA using the immunoSEQ Assay, a bias-controlled multiplex PCR. As for the original processing: Within the assay, amplification of reference gene primers was used to estimate how many nucleated cells each sample contained. To quantify the absolute abundance of each unique TCRbeta CDR3 rearrangement, sequence reads were collapsed and filtered. For each sample, productive Simpson clonality was calculated by taking the square root of Simpson's diversity index across productive rearrangements. TCRdb carries this immuneACCESS record with in-frame sequences only. Its versions omit some clonotypes, under half of them owing to an unresolved V gene in the studies checked, with the rest unexplained. V, J and clone size were drawn from that table, and D and trimming were deduced from the DNA. Recorded for this sample are more than 150,000 clones; about nine tenths of them occurred a single time. The top ten constitute approximately 2.4% of the sample.

This sample stems from a study of blood T cell repertoires in COVID-19 (dated by TCRdb to 2018 to 2021). Regarding the study in general: Collaborator samples came from the United States, Italy and Spain and covered acute and convalescent phases of COVID-19. The dataset comprised deeply sampled blood TCRbeta repertoires from subjects exposed to, actively infected with, or recovered from COVID-19. A freely available public database, intended as a resource for researchers studying the immune response to SARS-CoV-2, is where the repertoires were released. Samples were obtained from the ongoing ImmuneRACE study (first 160 participants) and from about 1,300 subjects provided by 6 global collaborators. The material from the prospective study consisted of cDNA or gDNA derived from T cells, B-cell-depleted T cells, or PBMCs. Where available, HLA class I and class II types were taken from metadata supplied by the sample provider and were not determined by assay-based typing. A de-identified subject ID, COVID-19 status, age in years and sex were almost always included in the sample metadata.

Participants in the prospective study were aged about 18 to 95 years, lived in about two dozen United States geographic areas, and enrolled through a virtual design. To assign participants to cohorts, the prospective study relied on clinical history that participants themselves reported in a screening survey and a study questionnaire. For ImmuneRACE Cohort 3, a participant was defined as recovered based on two consecutive negative NP/OP PCR tests, clearance by a healthcare professional, or resolution of symptoms. Mobile phlebotomists in the prospective study collected whole blood, serum and a nasopharyngeal or oropharyngeal swab from every participant. Participants in the prospective study had the option to provide additional blood draws and questionnaires over an approximately 2-month period. Before DNA extraction, blood samples from the prospective study were shipped at room temperature or frozen.

V is cut by 4 bases and J by 1 base, and the space between the germline ends is 7 bases. The CDR3 covers 13 residues, taking in both the cysteine and the phenylalanine. Left in the record is the CDR3 DNA by itself, 39 bases read in frame from the first base. Reading the germline V gene gives CDR1 SGHRS and CDR2 YFSETQ. Overall study outcomes, separate from this receptor: How much clinical and demographic metadata was included differed by source and by participant, and the metadata was provided uncurated.

The TCR was taken from a woman between 25 and 40 years old who had recovered from COVID-19. The chain is made from TRBV5-1 and TRBJ2-3, with the identity of the D gene unclear. Source material: PBMCs or T cells enriched from blood (not recorded which). The CDR3 reads as follows: CASSGAGTDTQYF. The nucleotide sequence reads as follows: TGCGCCAGCAGCGGCGCGGGCACAGATACGCAGTATTTT.